This T cell receptor (beta chain) was retrieved from a study of T cell responses to AZD1222 COVID-19 vaccine. Study context: Investigators merged groups given second doses at roughly 4 or roughly 12 weeks. Findings and limits, study-wide: Close to half of spike-specific TCRs reportedly recognize unmutated variant regions. Clonal diversity was possibly underestimated; the donors were predominantly white British and more often female. After the peak T cell response, and only then, were repertoires sampled.

Libraries were prepared by immunoSEQ multiplex PCR; TCRdb keeps only in-frame clonotypes and omits some of them. Among 150,000 or so clones listed, about 85% were seen once. Concerning this clone itself: Its specificity is not known.

CDR3 length equals 12 residues. V lost 4 bases and J lost 6; bases outside the gene matches: 2. Looked up from germline, CDR1 is SQVTM and CDR2 is ANQGSEA. V gene TRBV29-1 combines with J gene TRBJ1-2; 10 bases are a match to TRBD1. Sequencing used peripheral blood, obtained on day 0 of AZD1222 vaccination. This TCR was sampled from an adult in good health. CDR3 nucleotides: TGCAGCGTTGGGACAGGGGGTCATGGCTACACCTTC. Translated, it gives CSVGTGGHGYTF. Full variable domain (outside the CDR3, taken from reference TRBV29-1 and TRBJ1-2): SAVISQKPSRDICQRGTSLTIQCQVDSQVTMMFWYRQQPGQSLTLIATANQGSEATYESGFVIDKFPISRPNLTFSTLTVSNMSPEDSSIYLCSVGTGGHGYTFGSGTRLTVV.